This passage covers 8 T cell receptor beta chains from one sample sequenced in a study of CD8 T cells in Susac syndrome. The RNA input was 0.5 to 1 ug, and it was reverse transcribed with random hexamers. TCRdb re-analysed the immunoSEQ multiplex PCR reads in MiXCR, keeping a single row per CDR3 protein. Altogether some 150,000 distinct CDR3 sequences are present, around 94% being singletons, with the ten largest covering approximately 0.25%. The sequenced material came from CD8+ T cells from PBMCs. These receptors were obtained from a human donor in good health.

The J gene is TRBJ2-1, the V gene TRBV7-8; TRBD2 matches 10 bases. Trimming at V came to 5 bases and at J to 13 bases, leaving 8 bases not matched to a gene. This CDR3 contains 13 residues. Looked up from germline, CDR1 is SGHVS and CDR2 is FQNEAQ. The chain's CDR3 is CASSPNELAGQFF. CDR3 DNA sequence: TGTGCCAGCAGCCCGAATGAACTAGCGGGACAGTTCTTC.

V gene TRBV5-1 combines with J gene TRBJ2-7; 7 positions match TRBD2. The CDR3 has 14 residues. V dropped 7 bases and J dropped 2; count of bases not matched to a gene: 9. CDR1 SGHRS and CDR2 YFSETQ come from the germline V gene. The CDR3 is CASSGASGAYEQYF. The CDR3 region has the DNA TGCGCCAGCTCTGGGGCTAGCGGAGCCTACGAGCAGTACTTC. Complete variable domain (other parts from reference TRBV5-1 and TRBJ2-7): KAGVTQTPRYLIKTRGQQVTLSCSPISGHRSVSWYQQTPGQGLQFLFEYFSETQRNKGNFPGRFSGRQFSNSRSEMNVSTLELGDSALYLCASSGASGAYEQYFGPGTRLTVT.

V gene TRBV14 combines with J gene TRBJ1-2; no clear D. The germline V and J ends were trimmed by 0 bases and 6 bases, with 17 bases remaining between them. Germline CDR1 SGHDN, CDR2 FVKESK. This CDR3 contains 16 residues. The chain's CDR3 is CASSQDLVTVLNGYTF. Written as DNA, the CDR3 is TGTGCCAGCAGCCAAGATCTGGTCACGGTCCTAAATGGCTACACCTTC.

The chain uses TRBV11-2 and TRBJ2-1; TRBD1 matches 9 bases. Germline V CDR1 and CDR2: SGHAT, FQNNGV. V shed 1 base and J 7 bases; nucleotides not matched to a gene: 14. The CDR3 is 18 residues long. CDR3 residues: CASSLVGQGRDPWNEQFF. As DNA, the CDR3 is TGTGCCAGCAGCTTAGTGGGACAGGGTAGGGACCCGTGGAATGAGCAGTTCTTC. The complete variable domain, with remaining parts taken from reference TRBV11-2 and TRBJ2-1, reads EAGVAQSPRYKIIEKRQSVAFWCNPISGHATLYWYQQILGQGPKLLIQFQNNGVVDDSQLPKDRFSAERLKGVDSTLKIQPAKLEDSAVYLCASSLVGQGRDPWNEQFFGPGTRLTVL.

This chain joins TRBV2 and TRBJ2-5, with 7 bases that match TRBD2. The CDR3 covers 14 residues. CDR1 and CDR2 from the germline V gene are SNHLY and FYNNEI. Trimming at V came to 6 bases and at J to 2 bases, leaving 6 bases not matched to a gene. The DNA for the CDR3 is TGTGCCAGCAGAGGTATAGCGGGTCAAGAGACCCAGTACTTC. Its translation is CASRGIAGQETQYF.

The chain combines TRBV6-6 with TRBJ2-5; TRBD2 might be the D (5 bases). Trimming removed 6 bases at V and 2 bases at J, with 16 bases between. This CDR3 is built from 15 residues. Germline V CDR1 and CDR2: MNHNY, SVGAGI (reference sequence). The DNA for the CDR3 is TGTGCCAGCAGGAACTTAGGAGGTTTACAAGAGACCCAGTACTTC. Its protein is CASRNLGGLQETQYF.

J is TRBJ2-3 and V is TRBV7-8, with a weak D call TRBD2 (5 bases). Trimming took off 3 bases at V and 6 bases at J, with 16 bases between the two ends. The CDR3 has 15 amino acids. Germline V gene sequence: CDR1 SGHVS, CDR2 FQNEAQ. In nucleotides, the CDR3 is TGTGCCAGCAGCTTTTTCGGCGCATCTAGCGATACGCAGTATTTT. Encoded protein: CASSFFGASSDTQYF.

The chain is built from TRBV6-2 or TRBV6-3 and TRBJ2-7; D is uncertain. Deletions cut 3 bases from V and 0 bases from J, with 9 bases between. Germline values: CDR1 MNHEY, CDR2 SVGEGT. The CDR3 runs 14 residues. The CDR3: CASSYAESSYEQYF. CDR3 coding DNA: TGTGCCAGCAGTTATGCTGAGAGCTCCTACGAGCAGTACTTC.